The clone carrying this T cell receptor (beta chain) was counted a single time. Its specificity is not known. These data come from a study of shared clonotypes between healthy human individuals. Study summary: Per donor, three plates held CD4 naive cells, three held CD4 memory, two held CD8 naive and one held CD8 memory.

TCRdb keeps only in-frame clones here, not all; method: immunoSEQ multiplex PCR. Seen here are more than 2 million clones, approximately 94% observed once, and the top ten hold around 1.1%. Study-level points and caveats: Estimated clonotype richness was generally higher in naive than memory subsets. Sorted-subset sequencing was shown by rarefaction to be incomplete despite large depth.

After removal of 3 bases from V and 0 bases from J, the junction contained 8 bases not matched to a gene. Germline V gives CDR1 SGHRS, CDR2 YFSETQ. The length of the CDR3 is 16 residues. CD8 cells classed as naive were CD45RO-negative and positively selected for CCR7, excluding terminally differentiated effector memory CD45RA+ cells. The chain links TRBV5-1 to TRBJ1-2; 7 positions match TRBD1. The sequencing sample was made of naive CD8+ T cells sorted from blood. The clonotype was recovered from a man younger than 30 in good health. The CDR3 is CASSSWDSGANYGYTF. CDR3 nucleotide sequence: TGCGCCAGCAGCTCCTGGGACAGTGGCGCTAACTATGGCTACACCTTC.